This T cell receptor beta chain was sequenced during a study of T cell changes during pregnancy in multiple sclerosis. TCRdb's copy holds only in-frame clones and misses some; the assay was immunoSEQ multiplex PCR. This sample yields 85,000 to 130,000 clones, of which under 95% are seen a single time; 1.6% belongs to the top ten. Trimming removed 3 bases at V and 0 bases at J, with 15 bases between. Germline V lookup: CDR1 LNHDA, CDR2 SQIVND (reference sequence). The CDR3 sequence is 17 residues long. This specimen consisted of peripheral blood, obtained before pregnancy. This clonotype was obtained from a female donor with multiple sclerosis, enrolled in a pregnancy study. This rearrangement joins TRBV19 to TRBJ2-1; D is possibly TRBD2 (6 bases). CDR3 nucleotides: TGTGCCAGTAGTATCTTCGCGGGACGGGACTCCTACAATGAGCAGTTCTTC. It encodes CASSIFAGRDSYNEQFF.